A single sample is the source of the 30 T cell receptor beta chains below, sequenced in a study of cytomegalovirus exposure and HLA in healthy donors. Clones were read by immunoSEQ multiplex PCR, and TCRdb kept only the in-frame ones, dropping some. This table has about 220,000 clones, around 87% appearing once. The specimen sequenced was PBMCs. These receptors all stem from a man aged 18 to 29 in good health and CMV-seronegative.

The rearrangement uses TRBV5-1 and TRBJ2-7; perhaps TRBD1 as D (6 bases). Germline CDR1 SGHRS, CDR2 YFSETQ. The CDR3 has 14 amino acids. Between the trimmed V and J ends, which lost 0 bases and 4 bases, there was a span of 11 bases. The CDR3: CASSLAQTGYEQYF. CDR3 nucleotides: TGCGCCAGCAGCTTGGCCCAGACAGGTTACGAGCAGTACTTC.

This chain links TRBV4-3 with TRBJ2-5, with a tentative D call TRBD2 (6 bases). The CDR3 loop spans 16 amino acids. V was clipped by 0 bases and J by 2 bases, with 13 bases between them. Germline V gene data show CDR1 as LGHNA and CDR2 as YSLEER. The CDR3 region is CASSQDYGDFQETQYF. CDR3 bases: TGCGCCAGCAGCCAAGATTACGGGGACTTTCAAGAGACCCAGTACTTC.

J is TRBJ2-7 and V is TRBV29-1, with 9 nucleotides matching TRBD1. Germline V gene lookup returns CDR1 SQVTM and CDR2 ANQGSEA. CDR3 length: 13 residues. J was trimmed by 3 bases and V by 6 bases; bases with no gene match: 6. CDR3 loop: CSVAGQGIYEQYF. The CDR3 DNA is TGCAGCGTCGCGGGACAGGGTATCTACGAGCAGTACTTC.

J is TRBJ2-1 and V is TRBV4-2; 14 bases match TRBD2. The V gene end was trimmed by 4 bases and the J gene end by 6 bases; junction bases not matched to a gene: 5. Germline CDR1 reads LGHNA; CDR2 reads YNFKEQ. This CDR3 contains 16 residues. The CDR3 region has the DNA TGTGCCAGCAGCCGAACCGGGACTAGCGGGGGCAATGAGCAGTTCTTC. Its protein product is CASSRTGTSGGNEQFF.

V usage is TRBV4-3 and J usage is TRBJ2-1; D is possibly TRBD1 (5 bases). Trimming took off 1 base at V and 8 bases at J, with 15 bases between the two ends. The length of the CDR3 is 15 residues. Germline loops: CDR1 LGHNA, CDR2 YSLEER. CDR3 in amino acids: CASSQVRFQGYEQFF. For the CDR3, the DNA is TGCGCCAGCAGCCAAGTTCGTTTCCAGGGCTATGAGCAGTTCTTC.

This clone was seen only once. This rearrangement joins TRBV27 to TRBJ2-1; 7 bases fit TRBD2. CDR1 is MNHEY and CDR2 is SMNVEV in the germline V gene (reference sequence). The CDR3 is 14 residues long. The V and J ends lost 4 bases and 5 bases, in that order; junction bases with no gene match: 5. CDR3 DNA sequence: TGTGCCAGCAGTTCCTGGCGGGAGAACAATGAGCAGTTCTTC. Protein: CASSSWRENNEQFF.

CDR3 DNA: TGTGCCAGCAGCTTATTGTCAGGGTTCGCCTACGAGCAGTACTTC. Translating gives CASSLLSGFAYEQYF. The V gene is TRBV7-8, the J gene TRBJ2-7, with a weak D call TRBD1 (5 bases). Between the trimmed V and J ends, which lost 2 bases and 2 bases, there was a span of 13 bases. Per the germline V gene, CDR1 is SGHVS and CDR2 is FQNEAQ. The length of the CDR3 is 15 residues.

The CDR3 nucleotides are TGCGCCAGCAGCGGGCGGACAGTAACTAATGAAAAACTGTTTTTT. Protein: CASSGRTVTNEKLFF. This chain joins TRBV4-1 and TRBJ1-4; weak D call: TRBD1 (6 bases). There are 15 residues in the CDR3. V lost 5 bases to trimming and J lost 1 base, with 11 bases between them. The germline gives CDR1 MGHRA, CDR2 YSYEKL.

The chain employs TRBV19 and TRBJ2-1; 7 bases line up with TRBD2. Germline V lookup: CDR1 LNHDA, CDR2 SQIVND (reference sequence). V was clipped by 7 bases and J by 6 bases; unmatched bases: 9. The CDR3 covers 14 residues. The CDR3: CASKGVRESNEQFF. As DNA, the CDR3 is TGTGCCAGTAAAGGTGTGCGGGAGAGCAATGAGCAGTTCTTC. Combining the CDR3 with reference TRBV19 and TRBJ2-1 gives the whole variable domain DGGITQSPKYLFRKEGQNVTLSCEQNLNHDAMYWYRQDPGQGLRLIYYSQIVNDFQKGDIAEGYSVSREKKESFPLTVTSAQKNPTAFYLCASKGVRESNEQFFGPGTRLTVL.

The V and J genes are TRBV4-1 and TRBJ1-2; 7 bases line up with TRBD1. CDR1 is MGHRA and CDR2 is YSYEKL in the germline V gene. This CDR3 comprises 15 residues. The ends lost 6 bases at V and 3 bases at J; junction bases unmatched: 10. DNA for the CDR3: TGCGCCAGCAGATACCTAATGACAGGGCACTATGGCTACACCTTC. Translating gives CASRYLMTGHYGYTF.

The chain joins TRBV5-5 to TRBJ2-7; perhaps TRBD1 as D (6 bases). Germline assignment: CDR1 SGHKS and CDR2 YYEKEE (reference sequence). This CDR3 has 14 residues. With 1 base removed from V and 7 bases from J, the gap between germline ends came to 15 bases. For the CDR3, the DNA is TGTGCCAGCAGCTTGTTCGGAACAGGGAGTGAGCAGTACTTC. Amino acid sequence: CASSLFGTGSEQYF.

The CDR3 nucleotides read TGTGCCAGCAAAGGGCGGGAGGGCCCCTACGAGCAGTACTTC. Encoded protein: CASKGREGPYEQYF. The rearrangement uses TRBV6-6 and TRBJ2-7; TRBD2 aligns across 9 bases. The trim removed 7 bases at V and 2 bases at J, leaving 6 bases unmatched. Germline lookup yields CDR1 MNHNY and CDR2 SVGAGI (reference sequence). The CDR3 is made up of 14 amino acids.

The chain carries TRBV12-5 and TRBJ2-5, with no clear D. This CDR3 is built from 13 residues. Looked up from germline, CDR1 is LGHNT and CDR2 is FRNRAP. V dropped 1 base and J dropped 5 bases, with 8 bases sitting between them. The CDR3 region is CASGLAIRETQYF. For the CDR3, the DNA is TGTGCTAGTGGTTTGGCCATTCGGGAGACCCAGTACTTC.

This chain joins TRBV7-9 and TRBJ2-3, with 9 bases fitting TRBD1. CDR3 length: 16 amino acids. Germline CDR1 and CDR2: SEHNR and FQNEAQ (reference sequence). The trim removed 5 bases at V and 4 bases at J, leaving 10 bases unmatched. CDR3 sequence reads: CASSLTTGQGPDTQYF. The CDR3 DNA follows: TGTGCCAGCAGCCTGACTACGGGACAGGGTCCAGATACGCAGTATTTT.

The chain joins TRBV19 to TRBJ2-1; the match to TRBD2 covers 7 bases. The length of the CDR3 is 12 residues. Germline CDR1 and CDR2: LNHDA and SQIVND (reference sequence). After removal of 9 bases from V and 6 bases from J, the junction contained 5 bases not matched to a gene. The CDR3 sequence is CASRDYRNEQFF. As DNA, the CDR3 is TGTGCCAGCCGGGACTACCGCAATGAGCAGTTCTTC.

The rearrangement uses TRBV7-6 and TRBJ1-5; possibly TRBD1 for D (6 bases). Trimming shortened V by 1 base and J by 5 bases, and 9 bases separated the two germline ends. The germline V gene has CDR1 SGHVS and CDR2 FNYEAQ. This CDR3 is 14 amino acids long. The DNA for the CDR3 is TGTGCCAGCAGCTTAGGGGGGGGCGATCAGCCCCAGCATTTT. Its translation: CASSLGGGDQPQHF.

The CDR3 DNA reads as TGTGCCAGCAGTGACCCGGGACAGGGACTCGATGAGCAGTTCTTC. Amino acids: CASSDPGQGLDEQFF. The chain recombines TRBV6-4 with TRBJ2-1; TRBD1 aligns across 9 bases. Germline trimming cut 2 bases from V and 8 bases from J; bases unmatched to any gene: 7. The CDR3 is 15 amino acids. Germline V gives CDR1 MRHNA, CDR2 SNTAGT.

V is TRBV30 and J is TRBJ2-7; D is possibly TRBD1 (5 bases). CDR3 length: 11 amino acids. The germline CDR1 and CDR2 sequences are GTSNPN and SVGIG (reference sequence). The V gene lost 3 bases and the J gene lost 5 bases, with 8 bases spanning the gap. DNA of the CDR3: TGTGCCTGGAGCCAGGGTCACGAGCAGTACTTC. This encodes CAWSQGHEQYF.

The chain uses TRBV30 and TRBJ2-5, with TRBD2 matching 9 bases. Germline CDR1 GTSNPN, CDR2 SVGIG (reference sequence). There are 14 residues in the CDR3. Losses at the gene ends were 5 bases for V and 5 bases for J; bases not matched to a gene: 9. CDR3 protein: CAWGEGLAWETQYF. In DNA, the CDR3 is TGTGCCTGGGGGGAGGGACTAGCCTGGGAGACCCAGTACTTC.

V and J are TRBV28 and TRBJ2-3, with D maybe TRBD1 (6 bases). V was shortened by 10 bases and J by 2 bases, with 16 bases between the two germline ends. The germline V gene has CDR1 MDHEN and CDR2 SYDVKM. CDR3 size: 14 residues. CDR3 DNA: TGTGCCACCCTCGGGACAAAGTACACAGATACGCAGTATTTT. Its translation is CATLGTKYTDTQYF.

V gene TRBV10-3 combines with J gene TRBJ1-2, with 11 positions matching TRBD1. V was clipped by 5 bases and J by 8 bases; unmatched bases: 7. Germline values: CDR1 ENHRY, CDR2 SYGVKD. This CDR3 is built from 14 residues. CDR3 residues: CAISPGQGAQGYTF. DNA of the CDR3: TGTGCCATCAGTCCCGGACAGGGGGCTCAAGGCTACACCTTC.

This chain uses TRBV15 with TRBJ2-2; D is uncertain. From germline, CDR1 is LNHNV and CDR2 YYDKDF (reference sequence). CDR3 length equals 13 residues. Trimming took off 0 bases at V and 7 bases at J, with 6 bases between the two ends. The DNA for the CDR3 is TGTGCCACCAGCAGAGATTTGAGCGGGGAGCTGTTTTTT. Translated: CATSRDLSGELFF.

In the case of this clone: The identical CDR3 is also encoded by other nucleotide sequences in the sample. This chain uses TRBV7-9 with TRBJ1-1, with D tentatively TRBD1 (5 bases). Trimming took 3 bases from V and 2 from J, leaving 7 bases between them. This CDR3 region has 13 residues. Germline V gene sequence: CDR1 SEHNR, CDR2 FQNEAQ (reference sequence). The CDR3 DNA follows: TGTGCCAGCAGCTTCGGGGGTAACACTGAAGCTTTCTTT. Amino acid sequence: CASSFGGNTEAFF.

This chain connects TRBV2 to TRBJ2-7; D is possibly TRBD2 (6 bases). This CDR3 is 14 amino acids long. V was clipped by 9 bases and J by 3 bases, with 18 bases between them. Germline assignment: CDR1 SNHLY and CDR2 FYNNEI. The CDR3 DNA reads TGTGCCAGAGGGTCAGGCGGGGCGCTCTACGAGCAGTACTTC. The encoded protein is CARGSGGALYEQYF.

The chain carries TRBV29-1 and TRBJ2-1, with D possibly matching TRBD1 (7 bases). Between the trimmed V and J ends, which lost 4 bases and 6 bases, there was a span of 19 bases. Looked up from germline, CDR1 is SQVTM and CDR2 is ANQGSEA. CDR3 size: 15 residues. This CDR3 is CSVAGVGQVTNEQFF. The CDR3 DNA follows: TGCAGCGTTGCGGGGGTAGGACAGGTGACCAATGAGCAGTTCTTC.

The chain is built from TRBV6-5 and TRBJ2-1; D may be TRBD1 (5 bases). CDR3 size: 15 residues. Deletions cut 2 bases from V and 3 bases from J, with 11 bases between. Germline-derived CDR1 and CDR2 are MNHEY and SVGAGI. This CDR3 is CASSYGAPVYNEQFF. CDR3 nucleotides: TGTGCCAGCAGTTACGGGGCGCCGGTCTACAATGAGCAGTTCTTC.

The V gene is TRBV7-2, the J gene TRBJ2-7; 7 bases agree with TRBD1. This CDR3 is 15 amino acids long. V shed 2 bases, J shed 8 bases, and the junction held 12 bases outside the gene matches. Germline loops: CDR1 SGHTA, CDR2 FQGNSA. CDR3 sequence reads: CASSLPTYDRDKQYF. The CDR3 region has the DNA TGTGCCAGCAGCTTACCCACCTACGACAGGGACAAGCAGTACTTC.

The chain has TRBV11-3 and TRBJ2-2; D remains unclear. CDR3 length: 13 amino acids. V was shortened by 2 bases and J by 1 base, with 2 bases between the two germline ends. Germline values: CDR1 SGHNT, CDR2 YENEEA. CDR3 nucleotides: TGTGCCAGCAGCTTACAGAACACCGGGGAGCTGTTTTTT. Encoded protein: CASSLQNTGELFF.

V gene TRBV6-5 combines with J gene TRBJ2-5; D is uncertain. Trimming removed 5 bases at V and 0 bases at J, with 7 bases between. Germline CDR1 reads MNHEY; CDR2 reads SVGAGI. CDR3 length equals 13 residues. The CDR3 protein is CASSPQYQETQYF. The CDR3, as DNA: TGTGCCAGCAGTCCACAGTACCAAGAGACCCAGTACTTC.

The chain employs TRBV4-1 and TRBJ2-2; 7 nucleotides align to TRBD1. Germline V gene sequence: CDR1 MGHRA, CDR2 YSYEKL. This CDR3 has 17 residues. J lost 4 bases, V lost 0 bases, and 8 bases had no gene match. In DNA, the CDR3 is TGCGCCAGCAGCCAAGATAGCAACAGGGGAATCACCGGGGAGCTGTTTTTT. This codes for CASSQDSNRGITGELFF.